This TCR beta chain comes out of a study of PD-L1 blockade in urothelial cancer. In the study overall: Between 0 and 3 prior chemotherapy regimens had been given to patients. Each blood sample yielded a median of roughly 150,000 T cells.

The time point was: peripheral blood 6 weeks after treatment start. The CDR3 totals 15 residues. V lost 2 bases, J lost 5 bases, and 3 bases stayed unmatched. CDR1 is SGHNT and CDR2 is YENEEA in the germline V gene. Clones were sequenced by immunoSEQ multiplex PCR, and TCRdb holds only the in-frame ones, with some missing. The profile covers about 120,000 clones, with roughly 89% appearing a single time and under 2% taken by the ten largest. The genes are TRBV11-3 and TRBJ2-1, with 10 bases that match TRBD1. The receptor comes from a man aged 55 to 70 with urothelial cancer. Sequences were derived from PBMCs, sampled around atezolizumab (anti-PD-L1) treatment. CDR3 in amino acids: CASSLHGTGDNEQFF. The CDR3 coding sequence is TGTGCCAGCAGCTTACATGGGACAGGGGACAATGAGCAGTTCTTC.